The source of this T cell receptor (beta chain) is a study of T cells expressing NK-cell markers. TCRdb re-called the 5' RACE reads and catalogs CDR3 proteins one per entry, DNA excluded. Its table records roughly 420,000 distinct CDR3 sequences. The CDR3 is made up of 15 amino acids. Per germline, CDR1 MNHNS and CDR2 SASEGT. The sample was blood T cells: a sorted CD56 or NKG2C T cell subset, CD4+ or CD8+ T cells, or bulk PBMC T cells (not recorded which). The chain combines TRBV6-1 with TRBJ1-4. This receptor was obtained from a woman between 18 and 70 years old in good health. This CDR3 is CASRSRGRVGEKLFF.